This T cell receptor (beta chain) was documented in a study of shared clonotypes between healthy human individuals. CDR1 MDHEN and CDR2 SYDVKM come from the germline V gene. With 3 bases removed from V and 4 bases from J, the gap between germline ends came to 16 bases. The length of the CDR3 is 16 residues. A remark on this clone: What it binds is unknown.

Whole-study results and caveats: Naive subsets tended to show greater estimated richness than memory subsets.

Sequencing was performed with immunoSEQ multiplex PCR; in TCRdb, only in-frame clones are kept and a portion is missing. The table includes around 2.3 million clones, around 95% detected once. The source material was naive CD4+ T cells sorted from blood. The subset denotes: CD45RA+ positively selected. The sequence derives from a man between 18 and 35 years old in good health. The chain combines TRBV28 with TRBJ2-1, with D possibly being TRBD1 (6 bases). CDR3 coding DNA: TGTGCCAGCAGTTTCTCTTCGGGACATGGGTACAATGAGCAGTTCTTC. Its translation is CASSFSSGHGYNEQFF.